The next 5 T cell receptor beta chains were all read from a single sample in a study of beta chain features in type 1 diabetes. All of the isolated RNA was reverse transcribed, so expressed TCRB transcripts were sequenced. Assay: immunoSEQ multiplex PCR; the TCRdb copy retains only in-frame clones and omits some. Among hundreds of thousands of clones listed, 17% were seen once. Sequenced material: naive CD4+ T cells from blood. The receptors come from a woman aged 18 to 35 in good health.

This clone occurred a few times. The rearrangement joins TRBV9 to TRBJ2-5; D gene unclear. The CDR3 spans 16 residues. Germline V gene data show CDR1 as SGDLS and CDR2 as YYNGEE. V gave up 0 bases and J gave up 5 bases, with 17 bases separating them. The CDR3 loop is CASSVGVETRRETQYF. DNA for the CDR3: TGTGCCAGCAGCGTAGGGGTGGAAACTCGTCGGGAGACCCAGTACTTC.

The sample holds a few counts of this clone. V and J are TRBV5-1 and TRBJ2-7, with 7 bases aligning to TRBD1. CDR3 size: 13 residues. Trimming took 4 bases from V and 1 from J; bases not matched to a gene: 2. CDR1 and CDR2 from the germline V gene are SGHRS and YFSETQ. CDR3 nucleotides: TGCGCCAGCAGCGACAGGGCTTCCTACGAGCAGTACTTC. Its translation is CASSDRASYEQYF. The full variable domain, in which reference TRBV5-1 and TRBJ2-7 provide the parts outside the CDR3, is KAGVTQTPRYLIKTRGQQVTLSCSPISGHRSVSWYQQTPGQGLQFLFEYFSETQRNKGNFPGRFSGRQFSNSRSEMNVSTLELGDSALYLCASSDRASYEQYFGPGTRLTVT.

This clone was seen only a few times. Here the CDR3 reads CASSPLSKLSGNTIYF. For the CDR3, the DNA is TGTGCCAGCTCACCACTTTCCAAGCTCTCTGGAAACACCATATATTTT. The chain carries TRBV18 and TRBJ1-3; D gene uncertain. The CDR3 is 16 amino acids. The ends were cut back, 1 base at V and 0 bases at J, with 10 bases in the middle. CDR1 and CDR2 (germline): KGHSH, LQKENI. The full variable domain, its missing parts supplied by reference TRBV18 and TRBJ1-3, is NAGVMQNPRHLVRRRGQEARLRCSPMKGHSHVYWYRQLPEEGLKFMVYLQKENIIDESGMPKERFSAEFPKEGPSILRIQQVVRGDSAAYFCASSPLSKLSGNTIYFGEGSWLTVV.

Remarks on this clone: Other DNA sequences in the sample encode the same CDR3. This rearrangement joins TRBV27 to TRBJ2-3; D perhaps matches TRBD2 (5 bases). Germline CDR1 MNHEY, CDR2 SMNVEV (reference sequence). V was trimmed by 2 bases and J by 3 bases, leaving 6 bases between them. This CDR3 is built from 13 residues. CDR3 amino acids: CASSLEGTDTQYF. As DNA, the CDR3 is TGTGCCAGCAGTTTAGAGGGAACAGATACGCAGTATTTT.

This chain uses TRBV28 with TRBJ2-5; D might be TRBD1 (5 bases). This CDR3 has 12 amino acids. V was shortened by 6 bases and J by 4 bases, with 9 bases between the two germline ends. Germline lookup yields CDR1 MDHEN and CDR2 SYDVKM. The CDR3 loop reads CASSRVGETQYF. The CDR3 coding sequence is TGTGCCAGCAGCAGGGTGGGAGAGACCCAGTACTTC.